Following are 24 T cell receptor beta chains from one sample sequenced in a study of cytomegalovirus exposure and HLA in healthy donors. The PCR ran on 60 Vbeta and 13 Jbeta primers. Profiling relied on immunoSEQ multiplex PCR, and the TCRdb table lists in-frame clones only, not all of them. This table holds 120,000 to 150,000 clones, about 85% found once. Sequencing was carried out using PBMCs. These receptors all come from a boy between 2 and 15 years old in good health and CMV-seronegative.

The chain recombines TRBV28 with TRBJ1-5, with no clear D. The V end was cut by 2 bases, the J end by 4 bases, with 3 bases between. Per germline, CDR1 MDHEN and CDR2 SYDVKM. There are 12 residues in the CDR3. The CDR3 DNA is TGTGCCAGCAGTTTAGAGAATCAGCCCCAGCATTTT. This sequence encodes CASSLENQPQHF.

The chain combines TRBV5-1 with TRBJ2-5; 10 bases line up with TRBD2. The DNA matches TRBJ2-7 better at its end, which makes the J call doubtful. Germline V lookup: CDR1 SGHRS, CDR2 YFSETQ. CDR3 length: 14 residues. CDR3 in DNA: TGCGCCAGCAGCGCAGCGGGAGGGGCTTACGAGCAGTACTTC. It encodes CASSAAGGAYEQYF.

This chain connects TRBV25-1 to TRBJ2-5; 8 bases agree with TRBD1. The assigned J gene may be wrong: the sequence end matches TRBJ2-7 better. CDR3 length equals 13 residues. CDR1 and CDR2 (germline): MGHDK, SYGVNS. CDR3 sequence (DNA): TGTGCCAGCAGGGACAGGGACTCCTACGAGCAGTACTTC. As protein: CASRDRDSYEQYF.

This chain uses TRBV6-5 with TRBJ2-1, with 7 bases fitting TRBD1. CDR1 is MNHEY, CDR2 SVGAGI, per germline. V lost 5 bases, J lost 5 bases, and 3 bases stayed unmatched. This CDR3 region has 13 residues. The CDR3 loop is CASSRDSHNEQFF. The CDR3 DNA follows: TGTGCCAGCAGTAGGGACAGCCACAATGAGCAGTTCTTC.

This sequence joins TRBV6-1 and TRBJ1-4; 9 bases map to TRBD1. This CDR3 region has 15 residues. J lost 8 bases, V lost 1 base, and 5 bases had no gene match. Germline CDR1 and CDR2: MNHNS and SASEGT. This CDR3 reads CASSEGDRDFEKLFF. The DNA of the CDR3 is TGTGCCAGCAGTGAAGGGGACAGGGATTTCGAAAAACTGTTTTTT.

The chain links TRBV7-6 to TRBJ2-7; weak D call: TRBD2 (7 bases). With 1 base removed from V and 2 bases from J, the gap between germline ends came to 15 bases. The CDR3 has 16 amino acids. Germline V gene data show CDR1 as SGHVS and CDR2 as FNYEAQ. The CDR3 nucleotides are TGTGCCAGCAGCTTAGTAGGGGGGGGGACTACCTACGAGCAGTACTTC. It encodes CASSLVGGGTTYEQYF.

This clone appeared a single time. The genes are TRBV9 and TRBJ2-4; D gene ambiguous. The germline V and J ends were trimmed by 7 bases and 0 bases, with 14 bases remaining between them. Germline-derived CDR1 and CDR2 are SGDLS and YYNGEE. The CDR3 is 15 residues long. CDR3 sequence reads: CASAEFDSAKNIQYF. CDR3 bases: TGTGCCAGCGCGGAATTTGATTCAGCCAAAAACATTCAGTACTTC.

This clone was seen a single time. The rearrangement joins TRBV7-3 to TRBJ1-5; D not resolved. The CDR3 spans 14 residues. Trimming cost V 7 bases and J 9 bases, with 19 bases left between them. Germline CDR1 reads SGHTA; CDR2 reads FQGTGA. The CDR3 DNA sequence: TGTGCCAGCACCGAAATGGAGGTCCGTGGGCCCCAGCATTTT. Its translation: CASTEMEVRGPQHF.

This clone was counted only a few times. V gene TRBV7-3 combines with J gene TRBJ2-5; TRBD2 might be the D (6 bases). Between the trimmed V and J ends, which lost 4 bases and 7 bases, there was a span of 16 bases. CDR1 is SGHTA, CDR2 FQGTGA, per germline. The CDR3 spans 14 residues. DNA for the CDR3: TGTGCCAGCAGCTGGGTGAGGAGGGCGGGGACCCAGTACTTC. Translated, it gives CASSWVRRAGTQYF.

This clone came up a few times. The chain employs TRBV19 and TRBJ2-3; 11 bases map to TRBD1. The CDR3 totals 16 residues. Trimming removed 6 bases from V and 5 bases from J; junction bases left unmatched: 10. Per germline, CDR1 LNHDA and CDR2 SQIVND (reference sequence). The CDR3 DNA reads as TGTGCCAGTAGCTCCCCCGGGACAGGGGGGGGAGATACGCAGTATTTT. Its protein is CASSSPGTGGGDTQYF.

In this sample, this clone turned up once. The chain combines TRBV5-1 with TRBJ2-7; possible D gene TRBD2, 6 bases. Trimming left V 6 bases short and J 0 bases short, with 16 bases between. The CDR3 is made up of 15 amino acids. CDR1 and CDR2 (germline): SGHRS, YFSETQ. The CDR3 coding sequence is TGCGCCAGCACCCCGGGTCTGGGGGGCTCCTACGAGCAGTACTTC. This codes for CASTPGLGGSYEQYF.

CDR3 coding DNA: TGTGCCAGCAGTACGGACAGGGGAAACATTCAGTACTTC. It specifies CASSTDRGNIQYF. This chain uses TRBV6-1 with TRBJ2-4, with 9 bases identical to TRBD1. The CDR3 runs 13 residues. CDR1 MNHNS and CDR2 SASEGT come from the germline V gene. The V and J ends lost 5 bases and 6 bases, in that order; junction bases with no gene match: 2.

V is TRBV7-8 and J is TRBJ2-1; D unclear. The V gene's germline CDR1 is SGHVS and CDR2 FQNEAQ. V lost 5 bases and J lost 6, with 14 bases in between. The CDR3 sequence is 14 residues long. CDR3 residues: CASSVRVSRNEQFF. The CDR3 DNA reads TGTGCCAGCAGCGTCCGGGTCAGCCGCAATGAGCAGTTCTTC. Using reference TRBV7-8 and TRBJ2-1 for the parts outside the CDR3, the full variable domain is GAGVSQSPRYKVAKRGQDVALRCDPISGHVSLFWYQQALGQGPEFLTYFQNEAQLDKSGLPSDRFFAERPEGSVSTLKIQRTQQEDSAVYLCASSVRVSRNEQFFGPGTRLTVL.

The CDR3 spells CASSGRGQGLNQPQHF. The CDR3 coding sequence is TGTGCCAGCAGTGGGCGGGGACAGGGCCTAAATCAGCCCCAGCATTTT. The rearrangement links TRBV6-1 to TRBJ1-5; 9 bases match TRBD1. CDR3 size: 16 residues. V dropped 4 bases and J dropped 4; count of bases not matched to a gene: 8. The germline CDR1 and CDR2 sequences are MNHNS and SASEGT.

The gene calls are TRBV5-4 and TRBJ2-7, with a tentative D call TRBD2 (5 bases). The CDR3 has 13 residues. Trimming took 4 bases from V and 4 from J, leaving 12 bases between them. In germline, CDR1 is SGHNT, CDR2 YYREEE (reference sequence). Here the CDR3 reads CASSPAPGYEQYF. The CDR3 nucleotides are TGTGCCAGCAGCCCAGCCCCGGGATACGAGCAGTACTTC.

The sample holds a few counts of this clone. V is TRBV7-8 and J is TRBJ2-1; TRBD1 matches at 8 bases. Per the germline V gene, CDR1 is SGHVS and CDR2 is FQNEAQ. The J segment lost 5 bases and the V segment lost 5 bases, leaving 5 bases of the junction unmatched. The CDR3 runs to 14 residues. In nucleotides, the CDR3 is TGTGCCAGCAGCCCCCGGGACAGGAACAATGAGCAGTTCTTC. It is translated as CASSPRDRNNEQFF.

The chain combines TRBV5-4 with TRBJ2-7; 8 bases are shared with TRBD2. The length of the CDR3 is 15 residues. CDR1 and CDR2 (germline): SGHNT, YYREEE (reference sequence). The V gene end was trimmed by 3 bases and the J gene end by 4 bases; junction bases not matched to a gene: 9. CDR3 DNA sequence: TGTGCCAGCAGCTACCCCCGGGGGGGGAGATACGAGCAGTACTTC. Amino acid sequence: CASSYPRGGRYEQYF.

This clone was seen just once. The V call is TRBV6-4, the J call TRBJ1-5, with TRBD1 matching 7 bases. V lost 7 bases, J lost 3 bases, and 3 bases stayed unmatched. Germline V gene data show CDR1 as MRHNA and CDR2 as SNTAGT. The CDR3 sequence is 13 residues long. This CDR3 is CASKGTANQPQHF. The CDR3 nucleotides read TGTGCCAGCAAGGGGACAGCCAATCAGCCCCAGCATTTT.

This rearrangement joins TRBV7-6 to TRBJ2-1; 8 bases match TRBD2. The CDR3 extends over 16 amino acids. Germline CDR1 SGHVS, CDR2 FNYEAQ. V dropped 1 base and J dropped 4; count of bases not matched to a gene: 6. The CDR3 region has the DNA TGTGCCAGCAGCTTAGTCGGGGGGGTTTCGTACAATGAGCAGTTCTTC. Protein product: CASSLVGGVSYNEQFF.

This chain uses TRBV5-5 with TRBJ1-2, with D perhaps matching TRBD1 (6 bases). The V and J ends lost 0 bases and 3 bases respectively, with 9 bases between them. The CDR3 sequence is 14 residues long. Per germline, CDR1 SGHKS and CDR2 YYEKEE (reference sequence). The CDR3 reads CASSLDGTHYGYTF. DNA for the CDR3: TGTGCCAGCAGCTTGGACGGGACACACTATGGCTACACCTTC.

The V gene is TRBV7-6, the J gene TRBJ1-4; D gene unclear. CDR3 length: 16 residues. Trimming removed 3 bases at V and 3 bases at J, with 14 bases between. Germline V gene data show CDR1 as SGHVS and CDR2 as FNYEAQ. This chain's CDR3 is CASSLLGGSANEKLFF. CDR3 nucleotides: TGTGCCAGCAGCTTGCTCGGCGGATCAGCTAATGAAAAACTGTTTTTT.

The rearrangement joins TRBV19 to TRBJ1-3; the match to TRBD1 covers 8 bases. Germline values: CDR1 LNHDA, CDR2 SQIVND (reference sequence). V was clipped by 7 bases and J by 6 bases; unmatched bases: 11. The CDR3 runs to 15 residues. Written as DNA, the CDR3 is TGTGCCAGTACCTTGACAGGGGTTTCGGTAAACACCATATATTTT. Protein product: CASTLTGVSVNTIYF.

The chain is built from TRBV7-6 and TRBJ1-6, with 7 positions matching TRBD1. The CDR3 is 16 amino acids. Germline V gives CDR1 SGHVS, CDR2 FNYEAQ. V dropped 1 base and J dropped 9; count of bases not matched to a gene: 9. CDR3 sequence (DNA): TGTGCCAGCAGCTTAGGAGGGGGCCTACCTATTTCACCCCTCCACTTT. Protein sequence: CASSLGGGLPISPLHF.

The chain carries TRBV7-9 and TRBJ2-2, with 8 positions matching TRBD1. CDR3 length: 15 amino acids. Trimming took 4 bases from V and 4 from J; bases not matched to a gene: 5. Germline V gene sequence: CDR1 SEHNR, CDR2 FQNEAQ (reference sequence). CDR3 bases: TGTGCCAGCAGCTACAGGGGGTCGGGCACCGGGGAGCTGTTTTTT. Residues: CASSYRGSGTGELFF. The full variable domain, rest sourced from reference TRBV7-9 and TRBJ2-2, is DTGVSQNPRHKITKRGQNVTFRCDPISEHNRLYWYRQTLGQGPEFLTYFQNEAQLEKSRLLSDRFSAERPKGSFSTLEIQRTEQGDSAMYLCASSYRGSGTGELFFGEGSRLTVL.